These 7 T cell receptor beta chains were sequenced from one sample in a study of identical twins. TCRdb called the 5' RACE reads again in MiXCR, with one record for every CDR3 protein. Of about 890,000 distinct CDR3 sequences in the sample, roughly an eighth were seen once. This sample also belongs to another study, concerning yellow fever vaccine responses in identical twins.

Sequencing was performed on PBMCs. All receptors derive from a woman younger than 30 in good health.

The rearrangement joins TRBV3-1 to TRBJ2-3; 9 bases align to TRBD2. Germline-derived CDR1 and CDR2 are LGHDT and YNNKEL (reference sequence). CDR3 size: 14 residues. V was pared by 4 bases and J by 9 bases, with 8 bases of the junction left unmatched. The CDR3 here is CASSPQLAGQTQYF. CDR3 DNA sequence: TGTGCCAGCAGCCCCCAGCTAGCGGGACAAACGCAGTATTTT.

J is TRBJ2-1 and V is TRBV18; 14 bases align to TRBD2. In germline, CDR1 is KGHSH, CDR2 LQKENI. Trimming took 6 bases from V and 7 from J; bases not matched to a gene: 5. The CDR3 length is 15 residues. DNA of the CDR3: TGTGCCAGCTCCGGACTAGCGGGAGGATTTAATGAGCAGTTCTTC. Its protein is CASSGLAGGFNEQFF.

This clonotype occurred many times. The rearrangement joins TRBV6-1 to TRBJ1-5; TRBD1 agrees at 8 bases. CDR1 is MNHNS, CDR2 SASEGT, per germline. The CDR3 is made up of 13 amino acids. J lost 6 bases, V lost 4 bases, and 2 bases had no gene match. CDR3 DNA sequence: TGTGCCAGCAGTGCAGGGGGCGGTCAGCCCCAGCATTTT. Residues: CASSAGGGQPQHF.

This clonotype was counted at least ten times. The J gene is TRBJ1-2, the V gene TRBV5-1; D gene ambiguous. There are 13 residues in the CDR3. The germline gives CDR1 SGHRS, CDR2 YFSETQ. Trimming shortened V by 3 bases and J by 5 bases, and 11 bases separated the two germline ends. CDR3 sequence reads: CASSSPQVYGYTF. The DNA for the CDR3 is TGCGCCAGCAGCTCGCCCCAAGTTTATGGCTACACCTTC. The full variable domain, with the rest looked up from reference TRBV5-1 and TRBJ1-2, is KAGVTQTPRYLIKTRGQQVTLSCSPISGHRSVSWYQQTPGQGLQFLFEYFSETQRNKGNFPGRFSGRQFSNSRSEMNVSTLELGDSALYLCASSSPQVYGYTFGSGTRLTVV.

This chain uses TRBV6-1 with TRBJ2-7; 7 positions agree with TRBD2. This CDR3 has 13 amino acids. The germline V gene encodes CDR1 MNHNS and CDR2 SASEGT. CDR3 coding DNA: TGTGCTAGCAGCTTGGGGGGGAACAACGAGCAGTACGTC. This translates into CASSLGGNNEQYV.

This chain links TRBV7-4 with TRBJ2-2; 7 bases map to TRBD1. V lost 2 bases and J lost 5; bases outside the gene matches: 8. CDR3 length equals 16 residues. Germline V CDR1 and CDR2: SGHVT, SQSDAQ. Written as DNA, the CDR3 is TGTGCCAGCAGCTTACCGACAGGGTCGGGGACCGGGGAGCTGTTTTTT. Encoded protein: CASSLPTGSGTGELFF.

The V and J genes are TRBV6-5 and TRBJ1-1; 10 nucleotides align to TRBD1. This CDR3 comprises 16 residues. The ends lost 0 bases at V and 2 bases at J; junction bases unmatched: 3. Germline lookup yields CDR1 MNHEY and CDR2 SVGAGI. CDR3: CASSYSGTGVNTEAFF. CDR3 nucleotide sequence: TGTGCCAGCAGTTACTCCGGGACAGGGGTTAACACTGAAGCTTTCTTT.